This T cell receptor beta chain was found in a study of T cell repertoires in cytomegalovirus infection. Study summary: A matching HLA type, together with CMV infection, was signaled by public TCR beta signatures.

TCRdb used MiXCR to reprocess the reads, holding one entry per CDR3 protein. Among 350,000 to 550,000 distinct CDR3 sequences listed, approximately 30% were seen once. A remark on this clonotype: Antigen unknown.

The study's findings and limits: The study found HLA-C-restricted CMV-specific TCR beta clonotypes dominating the ex vivo response. Using cumulative public TCR beta family frequency, the authors identified those who carried CMV together with the relevant HLA.

Trimming stripped 5 bases from V and 10 bases from J, with 9 bases between. Germline CDR1 is SEHNR and CDR2 is FQNEAQ (reference sequence). This CDR3 comprises 12 residues. The gene calls are TRBV7-9 and TRBJ1-6; D ambiguous. Sequenced sample: PBMCs. This TCR came from a human donor in good health (CMV status not recorded). Some clones in this sample may be carry-over from other donors' samples. This chain's CDR3 is CASSHPGSPLHF. The CDR3 DNA is TGTGCCAGCAGCCACCCCGGGTCACCCCTCCACTTT.